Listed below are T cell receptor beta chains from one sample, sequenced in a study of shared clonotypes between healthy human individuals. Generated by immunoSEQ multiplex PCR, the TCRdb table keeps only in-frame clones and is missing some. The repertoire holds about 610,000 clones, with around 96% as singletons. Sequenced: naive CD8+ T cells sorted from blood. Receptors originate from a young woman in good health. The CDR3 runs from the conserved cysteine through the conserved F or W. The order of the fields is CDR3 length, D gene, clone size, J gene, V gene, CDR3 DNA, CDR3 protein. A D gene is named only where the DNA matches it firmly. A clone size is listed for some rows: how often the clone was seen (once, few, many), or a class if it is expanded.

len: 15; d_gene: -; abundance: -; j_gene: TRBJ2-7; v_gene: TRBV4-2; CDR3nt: TGTGCCAGCAGCCAAGATTCCGGGATCAATTACGAGCAGTACTTC; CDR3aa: CASSQDSGINYEQYF
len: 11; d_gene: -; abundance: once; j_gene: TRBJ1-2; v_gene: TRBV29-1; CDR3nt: TGCAGCGTTGGGACCGGAAGAGGCTACACCTTC; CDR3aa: CSVGTGRGYTF
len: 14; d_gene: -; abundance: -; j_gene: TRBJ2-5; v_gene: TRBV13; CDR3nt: TGTGCCAGCAGCTTCGGACTATCCGAAGAGACCCAGTACTTC; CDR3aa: CASSFGLSEETQYF
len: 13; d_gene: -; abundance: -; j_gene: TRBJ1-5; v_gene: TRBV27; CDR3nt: TGTGCCGTTGTAGGGCCGCTTAATCAGCCCCAGCATTTT; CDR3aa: CAVVGPLNQPQHF
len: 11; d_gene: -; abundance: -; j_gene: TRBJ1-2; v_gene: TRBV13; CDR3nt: TGTGCCAGCAGCGCGAACTATGGCTACACCTTC; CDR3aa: CASSANYGYTF
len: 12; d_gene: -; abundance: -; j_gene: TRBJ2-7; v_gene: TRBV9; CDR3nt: TGTGCCAGCAGCCCCAGTGGTTACGAGCAGTACTTC; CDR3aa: CASSPSGYEQYF
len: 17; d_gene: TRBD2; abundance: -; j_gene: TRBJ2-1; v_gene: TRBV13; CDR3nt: TGTGCCAGCAGTTCTACCCCACTAGCGGGAGGTATCGATGAGCAGTTCTTC; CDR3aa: CASSSTPLAGGIDEQFF
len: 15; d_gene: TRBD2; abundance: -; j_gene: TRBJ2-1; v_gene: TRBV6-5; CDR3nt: TGTGCCAGCAGTTACTCGGGAGGGTTCTACAATGAGCAGTTCTTC; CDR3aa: CASSYSGGFYNEQFF
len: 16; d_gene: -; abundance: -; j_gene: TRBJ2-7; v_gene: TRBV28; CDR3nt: TGTGCCAGCAGTCCCCGGGGGGCTAGCGGAACCTACGAGCAGTACTTC; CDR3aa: CASSPRGASGTYEQYF
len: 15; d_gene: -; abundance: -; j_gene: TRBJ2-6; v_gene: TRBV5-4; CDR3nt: TGTGCCAGCAGCTTGGTAGGCTCTGGGGCCAACGTCCTGACTTTC; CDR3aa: CASSLVGSGANVLTF
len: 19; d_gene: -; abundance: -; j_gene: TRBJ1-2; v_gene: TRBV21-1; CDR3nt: TGTGCCAGCAGCAAAGCGGAAGGGGGGGTAGGTTACAAGGTCCCTGGCTACACCTTC; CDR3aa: CASSKAEGGVGYKVPGYTF
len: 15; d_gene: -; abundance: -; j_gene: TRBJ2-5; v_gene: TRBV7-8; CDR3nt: TGTGCCAGCAGCTACTTTAGGGGAAAACAAGAGACCCAGTACTTC; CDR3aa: CASSYFRGKQETQYF
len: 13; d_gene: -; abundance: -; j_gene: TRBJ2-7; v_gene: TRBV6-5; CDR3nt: TGTGCCAGCAGTCTAGCGAGCTCCTACGAGCAGTACTTC; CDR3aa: CASSLASSYEQYF
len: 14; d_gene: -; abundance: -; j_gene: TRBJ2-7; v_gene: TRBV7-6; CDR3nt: TGTGCCAGCAGCTTAGCGGAGGCACCCTACGAGCAGTACTTC; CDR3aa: CASSLAEAPYEQYF
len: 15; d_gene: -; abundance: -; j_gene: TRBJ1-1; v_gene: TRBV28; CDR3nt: TGTGCCAGCAGTTTGAGGGAGGGCCTTAACACTGAAGCTTTCTTT; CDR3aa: CASSLREGLNTEAFF
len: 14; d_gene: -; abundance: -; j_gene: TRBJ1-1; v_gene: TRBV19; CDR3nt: TGTGCCAGCTTACGACGATCCTTGAACACTGAAGCTTTCTTT; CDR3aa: CASLRRSLNTEAFF
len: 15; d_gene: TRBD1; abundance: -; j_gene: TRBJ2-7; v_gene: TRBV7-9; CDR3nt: TGTGCCAGCAGCACCGGGGGACAGGGGAACTACGAGCAGTACTTC; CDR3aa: CASSTGGQGNYEQYF
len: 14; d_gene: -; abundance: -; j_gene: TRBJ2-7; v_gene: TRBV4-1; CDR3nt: TGCGCCAGCAGCCACAGACTGGGAGACTACGAGCAGTACTTC; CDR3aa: CASSHRLGDYEQYF
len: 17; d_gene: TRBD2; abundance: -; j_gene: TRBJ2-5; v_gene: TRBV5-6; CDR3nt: TGTGCCAGCAGCTTGGCCTGGGTTAGCGGGCACCAAGAGACCCAGTACTTC; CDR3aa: CASSLAWVSGHQETQYF
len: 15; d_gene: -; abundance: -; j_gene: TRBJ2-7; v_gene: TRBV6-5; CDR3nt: TGTGCCAGCAGTTACTCGAAGACAGGCGCCCTCGAGCAGTACTTC; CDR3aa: CASSYSKTGALEQYF
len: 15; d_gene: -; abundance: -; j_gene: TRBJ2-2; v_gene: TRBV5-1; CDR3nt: TGCGCCAGCAGCTACCCAGGGGTTGACACCGGGGAGCTGTTTTTT; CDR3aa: CASSYPGVDTGELFF
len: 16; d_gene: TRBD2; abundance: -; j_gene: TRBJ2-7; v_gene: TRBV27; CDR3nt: TGTGCCAGCAGTTTATTGCCAGCGGGGGAAGCCTACGAGCAGTACTTC; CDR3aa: CASSLLPAGEAYEQYF
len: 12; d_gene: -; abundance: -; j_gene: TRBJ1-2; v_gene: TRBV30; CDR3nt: TGTGCCTGGAGTGTACTCGACTATGGCTACACCTTC; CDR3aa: CAWSVLDYGYTF
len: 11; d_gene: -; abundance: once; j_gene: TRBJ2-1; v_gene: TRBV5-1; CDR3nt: TGCGCCAGCAGCCCGGACTGGCAGCAGTTCTTC; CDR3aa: CASSPDWQQFF
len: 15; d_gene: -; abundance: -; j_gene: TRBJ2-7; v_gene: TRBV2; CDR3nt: TGTGCCAGCAATAGGGGGACAAGGAGCTCCTACGAGCAGTACTTC; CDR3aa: CASNRGTRSSYEQYF
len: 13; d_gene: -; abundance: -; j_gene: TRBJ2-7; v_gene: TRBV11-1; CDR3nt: TGTGCCAGCAGCTTATCACAGGGCCTTGAGGAGTACTTC; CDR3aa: CASSLSQGLEEYF
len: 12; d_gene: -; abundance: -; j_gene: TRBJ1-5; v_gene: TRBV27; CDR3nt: TGTGCCAGCAGTTTTGAGGGTCAGCCCCAGCATTTT; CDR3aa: CASSFEGQPQHF
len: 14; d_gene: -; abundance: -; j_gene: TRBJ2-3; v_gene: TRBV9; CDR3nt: TGTGCCAGCAGTGGCTCCCGAGTTTCAGATACGCAGTATTTT; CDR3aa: CASSGSRVSDTQYF
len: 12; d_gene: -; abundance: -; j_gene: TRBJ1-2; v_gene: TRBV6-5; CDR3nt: TGTGCCAGCAGGTCAGGGTCTCGAGGCTACACCTTC; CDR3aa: CASRSGSRGYTF
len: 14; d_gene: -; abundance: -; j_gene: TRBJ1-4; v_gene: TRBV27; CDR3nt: TGTGCCAGCAGTTTATACGGACCTAATGAAAAACTGTTTTTT; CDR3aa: CASSLYGPNEKLFF
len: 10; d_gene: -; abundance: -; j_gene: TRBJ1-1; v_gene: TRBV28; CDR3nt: TGTGCCAGCAGGGACAAGGGGGCTTTCTTT; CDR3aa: CASRDKGAFF
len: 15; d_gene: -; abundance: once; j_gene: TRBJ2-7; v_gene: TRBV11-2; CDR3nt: TGTGCCAGCAGCTCCCGCCGGGACCCCTCCTACGAGCAGTACTTC; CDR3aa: CASSSRRDPSYEQYF
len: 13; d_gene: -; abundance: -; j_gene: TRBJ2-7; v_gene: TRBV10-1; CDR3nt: TGCGCCAGCAGTGCACAGGGAGCCTACGAGCAGTACTTC; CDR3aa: CASSAQGAYEQYF
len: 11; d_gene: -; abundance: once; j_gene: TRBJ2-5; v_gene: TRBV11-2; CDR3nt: TGTGCCAGCAGCACACAAGAGACCCAGTACTTC; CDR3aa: CASSTQETQYF
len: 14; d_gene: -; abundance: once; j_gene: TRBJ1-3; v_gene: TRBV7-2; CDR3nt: TGTGCCAGCGAGGGTATTAGCTCTGGAAACACCATATATTTT; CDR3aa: CASEGISSGNTIYF
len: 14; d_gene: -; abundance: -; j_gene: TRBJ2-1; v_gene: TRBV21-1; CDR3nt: TGTGCCAGCAGCTTTCGCTCCTCCGCGGACGAGCAGTTCTTC; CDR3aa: CASSFRSSADEQFF
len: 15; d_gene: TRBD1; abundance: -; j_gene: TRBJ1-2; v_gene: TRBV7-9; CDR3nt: TGTGCCAGCAGCCCTCCGGGACAGGGCTACTATGGCTACACCTTC; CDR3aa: CASSPPGQGYYGYTF
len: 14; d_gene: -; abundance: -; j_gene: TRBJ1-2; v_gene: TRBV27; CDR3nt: TGTGCCAGCAGTTCCGGGAGTCCGACCTATGGCTACACCTTC; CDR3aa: CASSSGSPTYGYTF
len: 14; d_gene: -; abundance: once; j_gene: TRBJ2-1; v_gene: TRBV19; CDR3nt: TGTGCCACCGGACACGATAGCTCCTACAATGAGCAGTTCTTC; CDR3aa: CATGHDSSYNEQFF
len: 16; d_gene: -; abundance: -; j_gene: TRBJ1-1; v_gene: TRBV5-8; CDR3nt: TGTGCCAGCAGCTTTTGGGCCTGGCAAACGAACACTGAAGCTTTCTTT; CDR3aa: CASSFWAWQTNTEAFF
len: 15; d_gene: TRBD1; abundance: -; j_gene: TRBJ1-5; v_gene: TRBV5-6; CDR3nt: TGTGCCAGCAGCCAGGGGGGATTGAGCAATCAGCCCCAGCATTTT; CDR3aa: CASSQGGLSNQPQHF
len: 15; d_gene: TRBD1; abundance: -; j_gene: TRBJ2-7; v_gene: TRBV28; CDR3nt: TGTGCCAGCAGTTTATGGGGACAGGGACCCTACGAGCAGTACTTC; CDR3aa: CASSLWGQGPYEQYF
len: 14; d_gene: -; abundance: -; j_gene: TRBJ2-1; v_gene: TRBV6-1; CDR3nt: TGTGCCAGCAGTCCGGTGGTCGAGGCCGGTGAGCAGTTCTTC; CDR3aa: CASSPVVEAGEQFF
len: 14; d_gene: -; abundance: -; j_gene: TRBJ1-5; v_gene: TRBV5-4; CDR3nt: TGTGCCAGCAGCTTTACAGGTAGCAATCAGCCCCAGCATTTT; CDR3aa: CASSFTGSNQPQHF
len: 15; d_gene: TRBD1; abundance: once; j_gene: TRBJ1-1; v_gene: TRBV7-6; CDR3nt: TGTGCCAGCAGCCATGGTACAGGGGAAACCCCTGAAGCTTTCTTT; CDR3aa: CASSHGTGETPEAFF